A selection of T cell receptor beta chains follows, all from one sample in a study of shared clonotypes between healthy human individuals. Profiled with immunoSEQ multiplex PCR; TCRdb holds only in-frame clones, not every one. The table shows around 700,000 clones, with around 73% occurring only once. Sequencing input: memory CD4+ T cells sorted from blood. The origin of the receptors is a woman in her 30s in good health. Both conserved end residues are part of each CDR3. Each record gives: CDR3 protein, CDR3 DNA, J gene, V gene, D gene, clone size. A D gene is named only where the DNA matches it firmly. Clone size is given for some rows only: seen once, a few or many times, or a class if the clone is expanded.

CASKRPGMYEQYF TGTGCCAGCAAGAGGCCAGGAATGTACGAGCAGTACTTC TRBJ2-7 TRBV2 . .
CASSIEGTSGRRNEQFF TGTGCCAGTAGTATAGAGGGGACTAGCGGGAGGAGGAATGAGCAGTTCTTC TRBJ2-1 TRBV19 TRBD2 .
CASSGTTRTFEDIQYF TGTGCCAGCAGTGGGACGACTAGGACTTTTGAGGACATTCAGTACTTC TRBJ2-4 TRBV25-1 . .
CASSRDRGPLQETQYF TGTGCCAGCAGCCGGGACAGGGGCCCACTACAAGAGACCCAGTACTTC TRBJ2-5 TRBV14 TRBD1 .
CASNTQGNSNQPQHF TGTGCCAGCAATACACAGGGGAATAGCAATCAGCCCCAGCATTTT TRBJ1-5 TRBV2 TRBD1 .
CASSPSGTPNTGELFF TGTGCCAGCTCACCCTCCGGGACGCCGAACACCGGGGAGCTGTTTTTT TRBJ2-2 TRBV18 . .
CASSLDRVAYNEQFF TGCGCCAGCAGCTTAGACAGGGTCGCCTACAATGAGCAGTTCTTC TRBJ2-1 TRBV5-1 TRBD1 .
CASSLEANEATQYF TGCGCCAGCTCTCTGGAAGCTAATGAGGCGACCCAGTACTTC TRBJ2-5 TRBV5-1 . .
CASSESGGVEQYF TGCGCCAGCAGTGAGTCAGGAGGGGTCGAGCAGTACTTC TRBJ2-7 TRBV10-2 . .
CTSSQEWLAKCGAVF TGCACCAGCAGCCAAGAGTGGCTAGCGAAGTGTGGAGCTGTTTTT TRBJ2-2 TRBV1 . .
CSVRGEEASQPQHF TGCAGCGTCCGGGGGGAGGAGGCAAGTCAGCCCCAGCATTTT TRBJ1-5 TRBV29-1 . .
CASSITGKTEAFF TGTGCCAGTAGTATTACAGGGAAGACTGAAGCTTTCTTT TRBJ1-1 TRBV19 . once
CASSPFPKRPTDTQYF TGTGCCAGCAGTCCTTTCCCTAAGCGCCCCACAGATACGCAGTATTTT TRBJ2-3 TRBV28 . .
CASSQAPGALSGEQYF TGCGCCAGCAGCCAAGCCCCGGGGGCCCTCTCTGGGGAGCAGTACTTC TRBJ2-7 TRBV4-1 . .
CASSQVDLLVYDTQYF TGCGCCAGCAGCCAAGTTGATTTACTAGTTTACGATACGCAGTATTTT TRBJ2-3 TRBV4-1 . many
CASSDRGTGELFF TGTGCCAGCAGTGACAGGGGTACCGGGGAGCTGTTTTTT TRBJ2-2 TRBV25-1 . few
CASSYPISGELFF TGTGCCAGCAGTTACCCAATTTCCGGGGAGCTGTTTTTT TRBJ2-2 TRBV28 . .
CASSPRRAGSPDTQYF TGCGCCAGCAGCCCCCGACGCGCGGGTTCCCCAGATACGCAGTATTTT TRBJ2-3 TRBV4-1 . .
CASSRGLGTEAFF TGTGCCAGCTCCCGGGGGCTCGGCACTGAAGCTTTCTTT TRBJ1-1 TRBV11-3 . once
CATSSNGWALDTQYF TGTGCCACCAGCAGTAACGGCTGGGCTTTAGATACGCAGTATTTT TRBJ2-3 TRBV15 . .
CASGLGDTEGNEQFF TGTGCTAGTGGCTTGGGTGACACCGAGGGGAATGAGCAGTTCTTC TRBJ2-1 TRBV12-5 . .
CASSVGWGAHYEQYF TGTGCCAGCAGCGTAGGGTGGGGGGCGCATTACGAGCAGTACTTC TRBJ2-7 TRBV9 . .
CASSGLSGETQYF TGTGCCAGCAGCGGGCTCTCGGGGGAGACCCAGTACTTC TRBJ2-5 TRBV27 . many
CSVAGPGTDTQYF TGCAGCGTTGCGGGACCTGGCACAGATACGCAGTATTTT TRBJ2-3 TRBV29-1 . .
CASSIIGGLSYEQYF TGCGCCAGCTCAATAATCGGGGGATTGTCCTACGAGCAGTACTTC TRBJ2-7 TRBV5-1 . .
CASSAGNTGELFF TGCGCCAGCAGTGCGGGGAACACCGGGGAGCTGTTTTTT TRBJ2-2 TRBV10-1 . .
CSVRQGGITEAFF TGCAGCGTAAGACAGGGCGGGATCACTGAAGCTTTCTTT TRBJ1-1 TRBV29-1 TRBD1 .
CASSSREGGSYNEQFF TGTGCCAGCAGCTCCCGCGAGGGGGGATCCTACAATGAGCAGTTCTTC TRBJ2-1 TRBV7-8 . .
CASSIGGLAEQETQYF TGTGCCAGTAGTATTGGCGGGCTAGCGGAGCAAGAGACCCAGTACTTC TRBJ2-5 TRBV19 TRBD2 .
CAIPRTSGGNNEQFF TGTGCCATACCCAGGACTAGCGGGGGAAACAATGAGCAGTTCTTC TRBJ2-1 TRBV2 TRBD2 .
CASRRDRDTGELFF TGTGCCAGCAGGCGGGACAGGGACACCGGGGAGCTGTTTTTT TRBJ2-2 TRBV7-6 TRBD1 .
CSVAGAGVWNIDEQFF TGCAGCGTTGCGGGGGCCGGTGTCTGGAATATCGATGAGCAGTTCTTC TRBJ2-1 TRBV29-1 . .
CAWSAIKQGRLSYEQYF TGTGCCTGGAGTGCCATTAAGCAGGGGCGACTCTCCTACGAGCAGTACTTC TRBJ2-7 TRBV30 . .
CASSLAGIAGGRETQYF TGTGCCAGCAGCTTAGCAGGGATAGCGGGAGGGCGAGAGACCCAGTACTTC TRBJ2-5 TRBV7-9 TRBD2 .
CASSQMNHEQFF TGCGCCAGCAGCCAGATGAATCATGAGCAGTTCTTC TRBJ2-1 TRBV5-1 . .
CASSDIGGVAGYTF TGCGCCAGCAGCGATATAGGGGGAGTGGCTGGCTACACCTTC TRBJ1-2 TRBV5-1 . few
CATRSAASAGELFF TGTGCCACCCGCTCGGCCGCCTCGGCCGGGGAGCTGTTTTTT TRBJ2-2 TRBV6-5 . .
CASSPDRGYGYTF TGCGCCAGCAGCCCGGACAGGGGCTATGGCTACACCTTC TRBJ1-2 TRBV5-1 TRBD1 few
CASTTVGQYNEQFF TGTGCCAGCACGACCGTAGGGCAGTACAATGAGCAGTTCTTC TRBJ2-1 TRBV27 . .
CASSFSERGSWETQYF TGTGCCAGCAGCTTTAGCGAGCGCGGGTCATGGGAGACCCAGTACTTC TRBJ2-5 TRBV7-9 . .
CASSIAGEEGETQYF TGTGCCAGTAGTATAGCGGGAGAGGAAGGAGAGACCCAGTACTTC TRBJ2-5 TRBV19 . .
CASFSQAGGPYNEQFF TGTGCCAGCTTTTCCCAAGCGGGAGGACCCTACAATGAGCAGTTCTTC TRBJ2-1 TRBV2 TRBD2 .
CASSLSSGLYNEQFF TGTGCCAGCAGCTTAAGCAGCGGACTTTACAATGAGCAGTTCTTC TRBJ2-1 TRBV7-9 . .
CAWRTGSSYEQYF TGTGCCTGGAGGACGGGATCCTCCTACGAGCAGTACTTC TRBJ2-7 TRBV30 . .
CSGGEGESTDTQYF TGCAGCGGGGGGGAGGGTGAGAGCACAGATACGCAGTATTTT TRBJ2-3 TRBV29-1 TRBD2 .
CASSLTSRGESGYTF TGTGCCAGCAGCCTCACGTCGAGGGGGGAGAGTGGCTACACCTTC TRBJ1-2 TRBV9 . .
CASSLEAVDEQFF TGTGCCAGCAGCTTGGAGGCGGTCGATGAGCAGTTCTTC TRBJ2-1 TRBV5-8 . .
CASSSTGGGETQYF TGCGCCAGCAGCTCAACAGGGGGAGGGGAGACCCAGTACTTC TRBJ2-5 TRBV5-1 . .
CASSRVAGEYYNEQFF TGTGCCAGCTCACGGGTAGCGGGAGAATACTACAATGAGCAGTTCTTC TRBJ2-1 TRBV18 TRBD2 .
CASSQARATTNEKLFF TGCGCCAGCAGTCAAGCCCGGGCCACCACTAATGAAAAACTGTTTTTT TRBJ1-4 TRBV23-1 . .
CASSPGNTGFYEQYF TGCGCCAGCAGCCCCGGGAACACAGGATTCTACGAGCAGTACTTC TRBJ2-7 TRBV5-1 . .
CASSVHYGYTF TGTGCCAGCAGTGTTCACTATGGCTACACCTTC TRBJ1-2 TRBV28 . .
CASSMAGYGYTF TGTGCCAGTAGTATGGCAGGGTACGGCTACACCTTC TRBJ1-2 TRBV19 . few